Shown below are 8 T cell receptor beta chains from a single sample sequenced in a study of identical twins (dated by TCRdb to 2016 to 2018). Libraries were made using 5' RACE. Sequencing was carried out with an Illumina HiSeq 2000. TCRdb ran its own pipeline on the public reads, namely fastp trimming at Q25 and MiXCR clone calling, and kept in-frame beta chains. Each record represents a unique CDR3 protein, reported with the most common genes and DNA among its rows. This sample holds approximately 280,000 distinct CDR3 sequences; roughly 8.6% were observed only once. The top ten hold less than 2.5% of the sample. This sample was also put to use in a study of yellow fever vaccine responses in identical twins.

The specimen sequenced was memory (CD45RO+) T cells sorted from blood. Explained via the paper, the cell subset or site label denotes: CD45RO+ enriched T cells. These TCRs come from a woman aged 18-29 years in good health.

There are many counts of this clonotype. J is TRBJ1-1 and V is TRBV5-5, with a tentative D call TRBD1 (5 bases). Germline values: CDR1 SGHKS, CDR2 YYEKEE (reference sequence). Deletions cut 3 bases from V and 2 bases from J, with 11 bases between. There are 14 residues in the CDR3. CDR3 amino acids: CASSSYRKNTEAFF. The CDR3 region has the DNA TGTGCCAGCAGCTCCTACAGGAAAAACACTGAAGCTTTCTTT. Complete variable domain (other parts from reference TRBV5-5 and TRBJ1-1): DAGVTQSPTHLIKTRGQQVTLRCSPISGHKSVSWYQQVLGQGPQFIFQYYEKEERGRGNFPDRFSARQFPNYSSELNVNALLLGDSALYLCASSSYRKNTEAFFGQGTRLTVV.

The rearrangement links TRBV2 to TRBJ2-5, with TRBD2 matching over 8 bases. V shed 6 bases and J 0 bases; nucleotides not matched to a gene: 9. The germline V gene has CDR1 SNHLY and CDR2 FYNNEI. CDR3 size: 16 residues. The CDR3 loop is CASSGLRGEHQETQYF. The CDR3 DNA reads as TGTGCCAGCAGCGGGCTGCGGGGGGAACACCAAGAGACCCAGTACTTC.

This clonotype was recorded a few times. This chain joins TRBV6-5 and TRBJ1-1; tentative D call: TRBD1 (5 bases). The V and J ends lost 11 bases and 1 base respectively, with 14 bases between them. This CDR3 is 13 amino acids long. Looked up from germline, CDR1 is MNHEY and CDR2 is SVGAGI. The CDR3 bases are TGTGCCGCCCAGGACATTCAGAACACTGAAGCTTTCTTT. Its protein is CAAQDIQNTEAFF.

V usage is TRBV4-2 and J usage is TRBJ2-6; D unresolved. Germline V gene lookup returns CDR1 LGHNA and CDR2 YNFKEQ. Trimming left V 0 bases short and J 2 bases short, with 11 bases between. The CDR3 loop spans 17 amino acids. The CDR3 DNA reads as TGTGCCAGCAGCCAAGACCTCACCCAGGCTGGGGCCAACGTCCTGACTTTC. Translating gives CASSQDLTQAGANVLTF.

There are a few counts of this clonotype. An end of the junction does not agree with germline; a read error may underlie this. The chain has TRBV28 and TRBJ1-2; D ambiguous. Germline loops: CDR1 MDHEN, CDR2 SYDVKM. The CDR3 is 15 amino acids. Here the CDR3 DNA reads TGTGTCAGCAGTTTACCCCCGGAGGGAGACTATGGCTACACCTTC. It encodes CVSSLPPEGDYGYTF.

The chain is built from TRBV7-6 and TRBJ2-2; D is undetermined. This CDR3 spans 16 amino acids. Germline loops: CDR1 SGHVS, CDR2 FNYEAQ. V was cut by 5 bases and J by 6 bases, with 19 bases left in between. CDR3 nucleotide sequence: TGTGCCAGCAGCCCGCAGGCCATGGTGGGATCCGGGGAGCTGTTTTTT. As protein: CASSPQAMVGSGELFF.

The sample holds a few counts of this clonotype. This sequence joins TRBV12-3 or TRBV12-4 and TRBJ2-5; 9 nucleotides match TRBD2. V was clipped by 7 bases and J by 7 bases; unmatched bases: 13. The CDR3 length is 15 residues. The CDR3 reads CASTLSLAGVGTQYF. The CDR3 DNA reads as TGTGCCAGCACCTTATCGTTAGCGGGGGTTGGGACCCAGTACTTC.

This clonotype occurred a few times. This chain joins TRBV28 and TRBJ2-1, with 13 positions matching TRBD2. Germline CDR1 and CDR2: MDHEN and SYDVKM. CDR3 length: 16 amino acids. V lost 5 bases and J lost 5; bases outside the gene matches: 6. The CDR3 sequence is CASSLSGLAGNNEQFF. As DNA, the CDR3 is TGTGCCAGCAGTCTCTCGGGACTAGCGGGGAACAATGAGCAGTTCTTC.